This T cell receptor (beta chain) comes out of a study of beta chain features in type 1 diabetes. The sample holds a few counts of this clone. CDR1 is KGHSH, CDR2 LQKENI, per germline. The CDR3 length is 14 residues. V was pared by 3 bases and J by 5 bases, with 13 bases between. The study reverse transcribed the entire isolated RNA, so it sequenced expressed TCRB transcripts. The assay was immunoSEQ multiplex PCR, and TCRdb's table has in-frame clones only and misses some. This repertoire shows about 250,000 clones, over 12% found once; its top ten account for about 0.03%. This rearrangement joins TRBV18 to TRBJ2-5, with D tentatively TRBD2 (5 bases). The sequenced sample consisted of naive CD4+ T cells from blood. The TCR comes from a woman between 40 and 55 years old in good health. The CDR3 here is CASSPPGSRETQYF. DNA for the CDR3: TGTGCCAGCTCACCCCCGGGGAGCCGGGAGACCCAGTACTTC. Looking up the rest from reference TRBV18 and TRBJ2-5 gives the full variable domain: NAGVMQNPRHLVRRRGQEARLRCSPMKGHSHVYWYRQLPEEGLKFMVYLQKENIIDESGMPKERFSAEFPKEGPSILRIQQVVRGDSAAYFCASSPPGSRETQYFGPGTRLLVL.